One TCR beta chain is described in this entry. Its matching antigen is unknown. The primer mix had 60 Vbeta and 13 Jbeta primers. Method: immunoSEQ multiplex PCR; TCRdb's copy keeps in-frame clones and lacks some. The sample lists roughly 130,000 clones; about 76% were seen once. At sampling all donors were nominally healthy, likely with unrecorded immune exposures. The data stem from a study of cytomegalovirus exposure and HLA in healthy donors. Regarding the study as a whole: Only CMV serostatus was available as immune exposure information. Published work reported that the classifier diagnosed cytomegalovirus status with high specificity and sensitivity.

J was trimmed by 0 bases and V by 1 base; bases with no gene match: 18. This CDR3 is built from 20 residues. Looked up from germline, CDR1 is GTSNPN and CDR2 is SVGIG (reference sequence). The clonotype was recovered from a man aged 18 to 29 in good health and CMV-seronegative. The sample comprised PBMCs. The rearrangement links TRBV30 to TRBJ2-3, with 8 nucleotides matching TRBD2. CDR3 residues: CAWSASGLEKALVSTDTQYF. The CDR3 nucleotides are TGTGCCTGGAGTGCCTCGGGACTAGAGAAAGCTCTCGTAAGCACAGATACGCAGTATTTT.